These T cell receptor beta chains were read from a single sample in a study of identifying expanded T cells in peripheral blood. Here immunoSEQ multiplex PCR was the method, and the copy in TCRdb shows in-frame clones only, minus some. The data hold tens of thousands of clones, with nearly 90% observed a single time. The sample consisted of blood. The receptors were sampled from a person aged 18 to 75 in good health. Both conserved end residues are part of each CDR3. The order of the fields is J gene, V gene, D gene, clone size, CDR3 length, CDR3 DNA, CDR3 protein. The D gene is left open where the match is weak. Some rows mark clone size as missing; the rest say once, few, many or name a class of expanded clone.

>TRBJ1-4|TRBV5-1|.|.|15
TGCGCCAGCAGCTTGGGCAGGGGATCGTTCGAAGGACTGTTTTTT
CASSLGRGSFEGLFF
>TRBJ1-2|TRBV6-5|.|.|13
TGTGCCAGCAGTTACGCGACACGCGGTAGCTACACCTTC
CASSYATRGSYTF
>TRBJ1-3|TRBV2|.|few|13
TGTGCCAGCTTCAGAGACGGAGGAAACACCATATATTTT
CASFRDGGNTIYF
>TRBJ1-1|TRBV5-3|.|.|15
TGTGCCAGAAGCTATGGTGGACGGCTGAACACTGAAGCTTTCTTT
CARSYGGRLNTEAFF
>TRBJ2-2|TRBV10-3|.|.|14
TGTGCCACCAGTTCCGGACCGAACACCGGGGAGCTGTTTTTT
CATSSGPNTGELFF
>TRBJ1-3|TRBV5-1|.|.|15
TGCGCCAGCAGCTTGGTGGGGGTATCTGGAAACACCATATATTTT
CASSLVGVSGNTIYF
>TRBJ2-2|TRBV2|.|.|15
TGTGCCAGCAGATTACAGGGTAGAAGCACCGGGGAGCTGTTTTTT
CASRLQGRSTGELFF
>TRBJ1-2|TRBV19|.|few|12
TGTGCCAGCCGAGGGGGGATCTATGGCTACACCTTC
CASRGGIYGYTF
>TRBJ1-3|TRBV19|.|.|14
TGTGCCAGTAGTTTAGGAGGTACGGGAAACACCATATATTTT
CASSLGGTGNTIYF
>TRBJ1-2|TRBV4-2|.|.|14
TGTGCCAGCAGCCAAGGGACGGGGGGCTATGGCTACACCTTC
CASSQGTGGYGYTF
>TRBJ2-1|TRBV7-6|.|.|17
TGTGCCAGCAGCTTAAATCCGGGACAAGCCTCCTACAATGAGCAGTTCTTC
CASSLNPGQASYNEQFF
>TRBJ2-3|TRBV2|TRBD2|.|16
TGTGCCAGCAGTGAAGCCGGGACTAGATCAACAGATACGCAGTATTTT
CASSEAGTRSTDTQYF
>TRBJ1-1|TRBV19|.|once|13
TGTGCCGTTAGACAGGCAGCGGGGACTGAAGCTTTCTTT
CAVRQAAGTEAFF
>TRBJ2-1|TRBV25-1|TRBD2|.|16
TGTGCCAGCAGTGAGGGTTCTAGCGGGAGGCGCGCTGAGCAGTTCTTC
CASSEGSSGRRAEQFF
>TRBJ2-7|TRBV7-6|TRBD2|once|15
TGTGCCAGCAGCTTAGCGGGAGGGTATTCCTACGAGCAGTACTTC
CASSLAGGYSYEQYF
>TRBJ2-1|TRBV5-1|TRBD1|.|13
TGCGCCAGCAGCGGGACGACAGGGAGTTTGGAGTTCTTC
CASSGTTGSLEFF
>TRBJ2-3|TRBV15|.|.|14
TGTGCCACCAGCAGAGATAGGGCTACAGATACGCAGTATTTT
CATSRDRATDTQYF
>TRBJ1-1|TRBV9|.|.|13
TGTGCCAGCAGCGTATCCGCGGACACTGAAGCTTTCTTT
CASSVSADTEAFF
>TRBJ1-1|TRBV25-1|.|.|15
TGTGCCAGCAGTCCCTCGGTACAGGGTCAAACTGAAGCTTTCTTT
CASSPSVQGQTEAFF
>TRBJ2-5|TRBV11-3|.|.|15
TGTGCCAGCACCTCTCAGGGGTTGGGACAAGAGACCCAGTACTTC
CASTSQGLGQETQYF
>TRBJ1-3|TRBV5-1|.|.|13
TGCGCCAGCAGCTTGGGCAATGGTGAAACCATATATTTT
CASSLGNGETIYF
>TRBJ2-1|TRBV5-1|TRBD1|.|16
TGCGCCAGCACCCCTACCGGGACAGGGGCGTACAATGAGCAGTTCTTC
CASTPTGTGAYNEQFF
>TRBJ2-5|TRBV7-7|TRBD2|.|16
TGTGCCAGCAGCTTAGCGACTAGCTGGGTCAGGGAGACCCAGTACTTC
CASSLATSWVRETQYF
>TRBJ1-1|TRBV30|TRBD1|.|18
TGTGCCTGGAGTGTACACTCAGGGGGGACACGGCCTAACACTGAAGCTTTCTTT
CAWSVHSGGTRPNTEAFF
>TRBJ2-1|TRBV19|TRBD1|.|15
TGTGCCAGTAGTATAGAAGGACAGGGGATCAATGAGCAGTTCTTC
CASSIEGQGINEQFF
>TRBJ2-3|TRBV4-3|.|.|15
TGCGCCAGCAGCCCGAAACAGGGTTTCACAGATACGCAGTATTTT
CASSPKQGFTDTQYF
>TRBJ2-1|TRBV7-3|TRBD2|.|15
TGTGCCAGCAGCAGGACTAGCCTGAACTACAATGAGCAGTTCTTC
CASSRTSLNYNEQFF
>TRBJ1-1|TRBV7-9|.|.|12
TGTGCCCAGATGCCAGTGAACACTGAAGCTTTCTTT
CAQMPVNTEAFF
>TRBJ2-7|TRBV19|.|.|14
TGTGCCAGTAGTGAGGCGGTTCAGGCCTACGAGCAGTACTTC
CASSEAVQAYEQYF
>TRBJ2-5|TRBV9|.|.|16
TGTGCCAGCAGTCTTAATCGGGGCGGACACCAAGAGACCCAGTACTTC
CASSLNRGGHQETQYF
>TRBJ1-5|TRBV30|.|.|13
TGTGCCTGGAGTAAGGGGGACAATCAGCCCCAGCATTTT
CAWSKGDNQPQHF
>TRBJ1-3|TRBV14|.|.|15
TGTGCCAGCAGCCAACTGCTGGGAACGGGAAACACCATATATTTT
CASSQLLGTGNTIYF
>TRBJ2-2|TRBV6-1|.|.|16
TGTGCCAGCAGTGAATTCGGCAGGGGGAACACCGGGGAGCTGTTTTTT
CASSEFGRGNTGELFF
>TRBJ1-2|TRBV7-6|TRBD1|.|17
TGTGCCAGCAGCACACACCTCAGGACAGGGGATGGCTATGGCTACACCTTC
CASSTHLRTGDGYGYTF
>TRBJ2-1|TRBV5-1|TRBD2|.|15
TGCGCCAGCAGCTTGGCGGGGGGGAGGACCAATGAGCAGTTCTTC
CASSLAGGRTNEQFF
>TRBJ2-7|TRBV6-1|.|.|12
TGTGCCAGCAGTGCCACCATCTACGAGCAGTACTTC
CASSATIYEQYF
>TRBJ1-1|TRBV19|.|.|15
TGTGCCAGTAGTATAAGAAGCAGGGTGAACACTGAAGCTTTCTTT
CASSIRSRVNTEAFF
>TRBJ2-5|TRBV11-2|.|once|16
TGTGCCAGCAGCTTAGGCCGGGACGTACCTTTAGAGACCCAGTACTTC
CASSLGRDVPLETQYF